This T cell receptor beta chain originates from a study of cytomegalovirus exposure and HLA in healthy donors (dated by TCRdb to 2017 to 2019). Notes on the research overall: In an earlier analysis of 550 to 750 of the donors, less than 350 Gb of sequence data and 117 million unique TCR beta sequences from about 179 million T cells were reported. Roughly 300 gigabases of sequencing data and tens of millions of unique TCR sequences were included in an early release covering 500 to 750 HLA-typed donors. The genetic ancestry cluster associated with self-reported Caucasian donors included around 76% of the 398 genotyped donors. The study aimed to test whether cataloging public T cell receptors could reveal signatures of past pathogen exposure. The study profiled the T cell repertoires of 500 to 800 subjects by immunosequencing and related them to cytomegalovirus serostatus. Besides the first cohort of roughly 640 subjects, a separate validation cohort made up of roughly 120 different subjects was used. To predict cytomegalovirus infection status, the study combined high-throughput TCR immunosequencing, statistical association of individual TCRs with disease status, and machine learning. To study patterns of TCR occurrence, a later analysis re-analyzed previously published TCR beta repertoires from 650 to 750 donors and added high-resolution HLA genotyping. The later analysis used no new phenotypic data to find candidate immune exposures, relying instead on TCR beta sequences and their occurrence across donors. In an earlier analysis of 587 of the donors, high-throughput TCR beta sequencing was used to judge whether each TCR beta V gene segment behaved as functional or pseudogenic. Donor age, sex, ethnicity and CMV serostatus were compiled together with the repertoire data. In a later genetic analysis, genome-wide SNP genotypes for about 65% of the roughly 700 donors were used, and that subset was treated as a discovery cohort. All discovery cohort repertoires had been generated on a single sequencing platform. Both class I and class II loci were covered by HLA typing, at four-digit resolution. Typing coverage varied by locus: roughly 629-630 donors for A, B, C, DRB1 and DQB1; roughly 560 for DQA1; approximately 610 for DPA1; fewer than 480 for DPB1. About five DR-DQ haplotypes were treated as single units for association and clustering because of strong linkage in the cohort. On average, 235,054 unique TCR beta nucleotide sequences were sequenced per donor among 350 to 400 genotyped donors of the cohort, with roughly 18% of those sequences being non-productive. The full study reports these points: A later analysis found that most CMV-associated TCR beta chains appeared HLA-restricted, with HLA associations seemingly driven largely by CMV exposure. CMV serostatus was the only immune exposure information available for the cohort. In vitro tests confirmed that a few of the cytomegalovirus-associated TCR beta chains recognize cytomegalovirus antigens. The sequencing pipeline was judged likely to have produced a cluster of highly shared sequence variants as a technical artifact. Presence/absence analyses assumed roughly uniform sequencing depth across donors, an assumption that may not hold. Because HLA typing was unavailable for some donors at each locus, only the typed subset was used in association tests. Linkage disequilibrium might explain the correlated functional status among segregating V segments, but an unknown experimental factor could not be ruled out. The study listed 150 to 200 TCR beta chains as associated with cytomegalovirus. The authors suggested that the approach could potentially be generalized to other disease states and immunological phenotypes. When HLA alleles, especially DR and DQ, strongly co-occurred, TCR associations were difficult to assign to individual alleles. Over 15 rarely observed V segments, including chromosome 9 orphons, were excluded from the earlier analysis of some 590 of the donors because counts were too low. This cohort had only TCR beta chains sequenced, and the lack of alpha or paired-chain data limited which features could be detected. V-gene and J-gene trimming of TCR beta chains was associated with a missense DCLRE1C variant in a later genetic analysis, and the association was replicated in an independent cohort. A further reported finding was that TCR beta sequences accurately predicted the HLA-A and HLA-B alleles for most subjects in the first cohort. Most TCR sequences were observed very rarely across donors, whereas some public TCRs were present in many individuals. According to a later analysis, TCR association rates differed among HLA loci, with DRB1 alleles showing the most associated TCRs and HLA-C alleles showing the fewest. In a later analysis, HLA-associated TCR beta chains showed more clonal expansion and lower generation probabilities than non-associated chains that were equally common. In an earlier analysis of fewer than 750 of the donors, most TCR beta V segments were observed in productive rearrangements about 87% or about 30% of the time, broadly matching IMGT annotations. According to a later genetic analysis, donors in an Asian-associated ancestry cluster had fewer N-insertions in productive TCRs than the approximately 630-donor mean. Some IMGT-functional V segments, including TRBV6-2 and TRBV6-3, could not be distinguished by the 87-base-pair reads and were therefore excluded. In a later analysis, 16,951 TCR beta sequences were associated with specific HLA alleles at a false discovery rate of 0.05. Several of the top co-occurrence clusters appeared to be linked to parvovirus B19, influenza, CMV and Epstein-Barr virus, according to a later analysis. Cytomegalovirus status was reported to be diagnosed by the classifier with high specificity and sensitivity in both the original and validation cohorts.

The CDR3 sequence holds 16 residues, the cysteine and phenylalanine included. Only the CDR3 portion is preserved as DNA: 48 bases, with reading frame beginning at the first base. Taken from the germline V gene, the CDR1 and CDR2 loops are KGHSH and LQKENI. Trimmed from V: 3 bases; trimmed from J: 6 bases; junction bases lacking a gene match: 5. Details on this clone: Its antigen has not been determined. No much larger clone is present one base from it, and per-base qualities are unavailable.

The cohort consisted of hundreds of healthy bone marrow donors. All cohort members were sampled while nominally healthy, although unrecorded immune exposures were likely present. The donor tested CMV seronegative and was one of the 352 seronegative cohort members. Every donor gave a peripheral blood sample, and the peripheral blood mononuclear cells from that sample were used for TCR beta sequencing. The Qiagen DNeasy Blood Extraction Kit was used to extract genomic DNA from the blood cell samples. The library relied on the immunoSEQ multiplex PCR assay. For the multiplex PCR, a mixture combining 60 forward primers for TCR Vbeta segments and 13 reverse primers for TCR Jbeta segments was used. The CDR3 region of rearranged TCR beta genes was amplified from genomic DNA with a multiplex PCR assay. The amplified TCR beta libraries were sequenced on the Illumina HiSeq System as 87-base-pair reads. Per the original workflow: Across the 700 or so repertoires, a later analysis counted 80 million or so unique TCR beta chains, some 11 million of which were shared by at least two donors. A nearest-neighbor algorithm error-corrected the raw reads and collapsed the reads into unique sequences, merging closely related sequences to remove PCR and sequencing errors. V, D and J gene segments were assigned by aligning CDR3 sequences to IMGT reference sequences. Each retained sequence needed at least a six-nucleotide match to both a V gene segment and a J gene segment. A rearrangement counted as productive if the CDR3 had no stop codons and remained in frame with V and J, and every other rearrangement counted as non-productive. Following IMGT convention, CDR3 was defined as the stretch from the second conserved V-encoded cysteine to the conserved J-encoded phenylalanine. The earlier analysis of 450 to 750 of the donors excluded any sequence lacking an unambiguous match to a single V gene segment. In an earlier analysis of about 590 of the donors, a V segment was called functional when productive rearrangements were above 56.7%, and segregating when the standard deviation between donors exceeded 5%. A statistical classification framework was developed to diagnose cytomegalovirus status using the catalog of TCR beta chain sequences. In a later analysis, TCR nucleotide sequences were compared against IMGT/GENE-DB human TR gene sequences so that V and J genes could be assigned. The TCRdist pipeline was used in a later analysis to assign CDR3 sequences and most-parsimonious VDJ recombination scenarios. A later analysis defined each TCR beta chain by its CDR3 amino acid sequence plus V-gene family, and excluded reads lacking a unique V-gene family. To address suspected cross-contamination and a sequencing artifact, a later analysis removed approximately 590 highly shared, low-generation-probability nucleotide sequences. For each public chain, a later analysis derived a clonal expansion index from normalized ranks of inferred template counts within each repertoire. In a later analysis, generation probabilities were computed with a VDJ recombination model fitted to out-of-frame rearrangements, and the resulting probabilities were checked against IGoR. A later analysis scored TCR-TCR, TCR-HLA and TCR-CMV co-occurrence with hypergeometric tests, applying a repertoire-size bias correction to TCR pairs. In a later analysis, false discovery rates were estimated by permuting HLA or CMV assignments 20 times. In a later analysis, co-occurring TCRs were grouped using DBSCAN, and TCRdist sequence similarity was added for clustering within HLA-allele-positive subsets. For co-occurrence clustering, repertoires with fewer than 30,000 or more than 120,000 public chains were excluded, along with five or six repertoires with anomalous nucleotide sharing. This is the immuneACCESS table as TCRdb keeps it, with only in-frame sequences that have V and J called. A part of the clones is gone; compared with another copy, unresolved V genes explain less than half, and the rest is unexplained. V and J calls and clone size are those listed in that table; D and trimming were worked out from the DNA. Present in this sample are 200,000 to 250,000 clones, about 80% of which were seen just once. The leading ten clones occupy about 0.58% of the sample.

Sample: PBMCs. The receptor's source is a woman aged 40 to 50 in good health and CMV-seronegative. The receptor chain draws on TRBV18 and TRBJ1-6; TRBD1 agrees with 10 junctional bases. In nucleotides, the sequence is TGTGCCAGCTCACCGACAGGGGGCTTGGGTAATTCACCCCTCCACTTT. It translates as CASSPTGGLGNSPLHF.